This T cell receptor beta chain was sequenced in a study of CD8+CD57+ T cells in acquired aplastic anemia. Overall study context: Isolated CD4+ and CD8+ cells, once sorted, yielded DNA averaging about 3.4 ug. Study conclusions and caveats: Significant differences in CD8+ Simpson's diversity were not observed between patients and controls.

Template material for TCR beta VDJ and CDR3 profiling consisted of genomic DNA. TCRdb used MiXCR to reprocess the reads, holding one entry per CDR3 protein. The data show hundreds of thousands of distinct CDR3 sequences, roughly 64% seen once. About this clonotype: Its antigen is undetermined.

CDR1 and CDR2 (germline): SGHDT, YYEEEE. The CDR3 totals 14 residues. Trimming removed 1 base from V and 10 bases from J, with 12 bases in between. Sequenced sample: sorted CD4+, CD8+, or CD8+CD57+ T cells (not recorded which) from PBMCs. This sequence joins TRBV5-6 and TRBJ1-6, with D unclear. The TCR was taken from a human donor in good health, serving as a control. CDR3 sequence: CASSLSGRASPLHF. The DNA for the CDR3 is TGTGCCAGCAGCTTGTCGGGCCGAGCCTCACCCCTCCACTTT.